The 3 T cell receptor beta chains listed next were all sequenced from one sample in a study of blood T cells in healthy people across ages. Then a second PCR, running about 6 to 11 cycles, was carried out with a sample-barcoded 5' primer and a J-beta primer mix. MiXCR, run by TCRdb on the 5' RACE reads, gives a single entry per CDR3 protein. The table has around 1,000,000 distinct CDR3 sequences, under 30% seen once; the top ten hold about 0.72%. These sequences were also reported in another study, on T cells of mothers and their children.

Sequencing was performed on blood. The origin of the receptors is a girl aged 2-10 years in good health.

This rearrangement joins TRBV28 to TRBJ2-7; 7 bases fit TRBD1. The germline CDR1 and CDR2 sequences are MDHEN and SYDVKM. After removal of 6 bases from V and 3 bases from J, the junction contained 8 bases not matched to a gene. The CDR3 extends over 14 amino acids. DNA for the CDR3: TGTGCCAGCAGGAACGACAGGGTCAGCTACGAGCAGTACTTC. Its protein product is CASRNDRVSYEQYF.

This clonotype occurred a few times. The rearrangement joins TRBV12-3 or TRBV12-4 to TRBJ1-2, with a weak D call TRBD1 (5 bases). The V end lost 5 bases, the J end lost 7 bases, and 14 bases lay between the germline ends. This CDR3 has 13 residues. DNA of the CDR3: TGTGCCAGCAGTACACCGGGGGTGGGTGGCTACACCTTC. Its protein product is CASSTPGVGGYTF.

This clonotype has just a few counts. The rearrangement links TRBV10-1 to TRBJ2-4; perhaps TRBD2 as D (5 bases). Deletions cut 6 bases from V and 8 bases from J, with 17 bases between. The CDR3 totals 14 residues. CDR1 is WNHNN and CDR2 is SYGVQD in the germline V gene (reference sequence). The DNA for the CDR3 is TGCGCCAGCAGCGAGAGGGCCGGACGGGACATTCAGTACTTC. Its translation is CASSERAGRDIQYF.